The 17 T cell receptor beta chains below come from one sample, sequenced in a study of shared clonotypes between healthy human individuals. The protocol was immunoSEQ multiplex PCR, while the TCRdb copy is restricted to in-frame clones and leaves out a portion. Of 470,000 or so clones detected, about 72% appear once; the ten largest clones hold around 12%. Sequencing was done on a sample of PBMCs. These receptors were collected from a woman between 40 and 50 years old in good health. Some clones in this sample may be carry-over from other donors' samples.

This clone has at least ten counts. The chain has TRBV5-1 and TRBJ2-3; 9 nucleotides align to TRBD1. The CDR3 is made up of 15 amino acids. Trimming removed 4 bases from V and 1 base from J; junction bases left unmatched: 4. Germline assignment: CDR1 SGHRS and CDR2 YFSETQ. The CDR3 is CASSGQGQGTDTQYF. CDR3 nucleotides: TGCGCCAGCAGCGGACAGGGGCAGGGCACAGATACGCAGTATTTT.

As concerns this clone: A single base is all that separates this from a far larger clone, so a read error is likely. The same CDR3 can be traced to other DNA sequences in this sample. The chain has TRBV10-3 and TRBJ2-7; TRBD2 agrees at 12 bases. The CDR3 spans 14 residues. Losses at the gene ends were 2 bases for V and 7 bases for J; bases not matched to a gene: 3. CDR1 ENHRY and CDR2 SYGVKD come from the germline V gene. The CDR3 coding sequence is TGTGCCATCAGTGAGACTAGCGGGAGGTATGAGCAGTACTTC. Its translation is CAISETSGRYEQYF.

The rearrangement links TRBV5-5 to TRBJ1-2, with D possibly TRBD1 on 5 matching bases. CDR3 size: 14 residues. Germline V gene data show CDR1 as SGHKS and CDR2 as YYEKEE (reference sequence). The germline V and J ends were trimmed by 0 bases and 3 bases, with 9 bases remaining between them. CDR3 in DNA: TGTGCCAGCAGCTTGGATACAGGAGACTATGGCTACACCTTC. Its protein product is CASSLDTGDYGYTF.

In regard to this clone: The germline gene is not matched at one end of the junction; a read error may be the cause. The chain recombines TRBV15 with TRBJ2-4, with D unresolved. The CDR3 spans 18 residues. Germline CDR1 reads LNHNV; CDR2 reads YYDKDF (reference sequence). The CDR3: CSTSSVGILGRTKNIQYF. The CDR3 coding sequence is TGTTCCACCAGCAGCGTAGGGATCCTGGGAAGGACCAAAAACATTCAGTACTTC.

This clone was detected once. This chain links TRBV5-5 with TRBJ2-7, with a tentative D call TRBD2 (6 bases). There are 15 residues in the CDR3. Germline CDR1 SGHKS, CDR2 YYEKEE (reference sequence). V lost 0 bases to trimming and J lost 2 bases, with 12 bases between them. DNA of the CDR3: TGTGCCAGCAGCTTGGTTTTTAGCGGCACCTACGAGCAGTACTTC. Translating gives CASSLVFSGTYEQYF.

This sequence joins TRBV6-6 and TRBJ1-1; 10 nucleotides align to TRBD1. The CDR3 length is 16 residues. Germline trimming cut 0 bases from V and 1 base from J; bases unmatched to any gene: 2. Germline CDR1 is MNHNY and CDR2 is SVGAGI (reference sequence). The CDR3 is CASSYSTGGGNTEAFF. The CDR3 bases are TGTGCCAGCAGTTACTCGACAGGGGGCGGGAACACTGAAGCTTTCTTT.

The J gene is TRBJ2-3, the V gene TRBV5-1; TRBD2 agrees at 8 bases. Trimming cost V 1 base and J 2 bases; bases outside gene matches: 12. The V gene's germline CDR1 is SGHRS and CDR2 YFSETQ. The CDR3 is made up of 18 amino acids. The CDR3 is CASSLNSGVAGFTDTQYF. CDR3 bases: TGCGCCAGCAGCTTGAATTCGGGGGTAGCGGGGTTCACAGATACGCAGTATTTT. Combining the CDR3 with reference TRBV5-1 and TRBJ2-3 gives the whole variable domain KAGVTQTPRYLIKTRGQQVTLSCSPISGHRSVSWYQQTPGQGLQFLFEYFSETQRNKGNFPGRFSGRQFSNSRSEMNVSTLELGDSALYLCASSLNSGVAGFTDTQYFGPGTRLTVL.

V and J are TRBV27 and TRBJ1-1; no definite D call. The CDR3 is made up of 14 amino acids. Germline V CDR1 and CDR2: MNHEY, SMNVEV (reference sequence). V was trimmed by 6 bases and J by 1 base, leaving 12 bases between them. This CDR3 reads CASSSVVGNTEAFF. The CDR3 DNA is TGTGCCAGCAGCTCCGTCGTAGGGAACACTGAAGCTTTCTTT.

The rearrangement uses TRBV5-1 and TRBJ1-1; D is unresolved. The CDR3 is 12 residues long. Trimming left V 0 bases short and J 8 bases short, with 8 bases between. Germline V lookup: CDR1 SGHRS, CDR2 YFSETQ. The DNA for the CDR3 is TGCGCCAGCAGCTTGGAGCAAAACGAAGCTTTCTTT. The encoded protein is CASSLEQNEAFF.

The J gene is TRBJ1-2, the V gene TRBV29-1; D may be TRBD1 (5 bases). The CDR3 extends over 14 amino acids. The ends were cut back, 5 bases at V and 3 bases at J, with 16 bases in the middle. Germline V gene sequence: CDR1 SQVTM, CDR2 ANQGSEA. The CDR3, as DNA: TGCAGCGTTTCGGGCGGGGACGAAGACTATGGCTACACCTTC. Translated: CSVSGGDEDYGYTF.

J is TRBJ2-3 and V is TRBV18, with 7 bases lining up with TRBD2. The germline gives CDR1 KGHSH, CDR2 LQKENI. This CDR3 has 13 residues. V gave up 2 bases and J gave up 11 bases; unmatched junction bases: 7. CDR3 loop: CASSPDGLVQQYF. The CDR3 bases are TGTGCCAGCTCACCAGACGGACTAGTGCAGCAGTATTTT.

The V call is TRBV28, the J call TRBJ2-5, with D unclear. The germline V gene encodes CDR1 MDHEN and CDR2 SYDVKM. The V gene lost 3 bases and the J gene lost 1 base, with 9 bases spanning the gap. The CDR3 contains 14 residues. CDR3 amino acids: CASSFNRIQETQYF. The CDR3 nucleotides read TGTGCCAGCAGTTTTAATCGGATCCAAGAGACCCAGTACTTC.

The V and J genes are TRBV7-2 and TRBJ2-3; 12 nucleotides agree with TRBD2. J gave up 6 bases and V 5 bases, and 9 bases lay outside the gene matches. Germline V gene lookup returns CDR1 SGHTA and CDR2 FQGNSA. The CDR3 loop spans 16 amino acids. CDR3 coding DNA: TGTGCCAGCAGCAAGCGGAGACTAGCGGGGGAGGATACGCAGTATTTT. This codes for CASSKRRLAGEDTQYF.

Only one count was recorded for this clone. The chain links TRBV27 to TRBJ1-3, with 9 positions matching TRBD1. V shed 6 bases and J 4 bases; nucleotides not matched to a gene: 7. Per germline, CDR1 MNHEY and CDR2 SMNVEV (reference sequence). The CDR3 is made up of 15 amino acids. CDR3 amino acids: CASRDRGSTGNTIYF. The CDR3 nucleotides read TGTGCCAGCAGGGACAGGGGCTCGACCGGAAACACCATATATTTT.

The sample holds a few counts of this clone. The chain is built from TRBV30 and TRBJ1-2; D unclear. Germline CDR1 reads GTSNPN; CDR2 reads SVGIG (reference sequence). Trimming cost V 3 bases and J 0 bases, with 14 bases left between them. The CDR3 extends over 15 amino acids. The DNA for the CDR3 is TGTGCCTGGAGGGCGTTGGGCAGACCTAACTATGGCTACACCTTC. Protein product: CAWRALGRPNYGYTF.

As for this clone: A single base is all that separates this from a far larger clone, so a read error is likely. This chain connects TRBV28 to TRBJ1-2; no definite D call. The CDR3 length is 15 residues. V was clipped by 7 bases and J by 4 bases, with 19 bases between them. Germline CDR1 and CDR2: MDHEN and SYDVKM. CDR3 amino acids: CASNPRPPRRYGYTF. CDR3 in DNA: TGTGCCAGCAATCCCCGACCCCCGCGCCGCTATGGCTACACCTTC.

This clone has a handful of counts. The CDR3 here is CSVASSETQYF. CDR3 nucleotide sequence: TGCAGCGTTGCCTCTTCGGAGACCCAGTACTTC. This chain uses TRBV29-1 with TRBJ2-5; D not certain. CDR1 is SQVTM and CDR2 is ANQGSEA in the germline V gene. The CDR3 length is 11 residues. The V and J ends lost 4 bases and 5 bases respectively, with 8 bases between them.